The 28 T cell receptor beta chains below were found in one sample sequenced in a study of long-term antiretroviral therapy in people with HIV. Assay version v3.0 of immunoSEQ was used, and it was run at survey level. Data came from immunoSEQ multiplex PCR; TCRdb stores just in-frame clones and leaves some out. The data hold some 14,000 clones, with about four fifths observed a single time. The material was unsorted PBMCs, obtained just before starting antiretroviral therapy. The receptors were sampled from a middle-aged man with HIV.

The CDR3 here is CSVSLGQGAFGYTF. CDR3 nucleotide sequence: TGCAGCGTGTCTTTGGGACAGGGGGCATTTGGCTACACCTTC. This chain links TRBV29-1 with TRBJ1-2; TRBD1 aligns across 12 bases. V was clipped by 6 bases and J by 7 bases; unmatched bases: 9. Germline assignment: CDR1 SQVTM and CDR2 ANQGSEA. This CDR3 has 14 amino acids.

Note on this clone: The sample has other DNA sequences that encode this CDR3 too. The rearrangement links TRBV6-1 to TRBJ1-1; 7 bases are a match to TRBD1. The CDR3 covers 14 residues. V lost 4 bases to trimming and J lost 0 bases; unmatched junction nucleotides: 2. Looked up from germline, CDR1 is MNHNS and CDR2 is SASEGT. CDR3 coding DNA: TGTGCCAGCAGTGCCACAGGGGTGAACACTGAAGCTTTCTTT. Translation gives CASSATGVNTEAFF.

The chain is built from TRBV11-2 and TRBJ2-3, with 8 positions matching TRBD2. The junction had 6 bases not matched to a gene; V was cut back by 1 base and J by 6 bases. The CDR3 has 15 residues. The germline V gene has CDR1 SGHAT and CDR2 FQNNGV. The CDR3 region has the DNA TGTGCCAGCAGCTTAGGCGGGGGGCCCTTGGATACGCAGTATTTT. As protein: CASSLGGGPLDTQYF.

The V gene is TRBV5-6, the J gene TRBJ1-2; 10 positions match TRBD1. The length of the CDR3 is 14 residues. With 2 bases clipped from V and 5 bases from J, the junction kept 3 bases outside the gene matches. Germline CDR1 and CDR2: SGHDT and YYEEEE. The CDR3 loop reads CASSLPGQGYGYTF. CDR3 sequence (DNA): TGTGCCAGCAGCTTACCGGGACAGGGGTATGGCTACACCTTC.

The CDR3 bases are TGCGCCAGCAGCCTCCAAGCGAGGAGCACAGATACGCAGTATTTT. Its translation: CASSLQARSTDTQYF. V gene TRBV5-1 combines with J gene TRBJ2-3; D is uncertain. Germline lookup yields CDR1 SGHRS and CDR2 YFSETQ. CDR3 length: 15 amino acids. V gave up 4 bases and J gave up 0 bases, with 12 bases separating them. Full variable domain (remainder filled in from reference TRBV5-1 and TRBJ2-3): KAGVTQTPRYLIKTRGQQVTLSCSPISGHRSVSWYQQTPGQGLQFLFEYFSETQRNKGNFPGRFSGRQFSNSRSEMNVSTLELGDSALYLCASSLQARSTDTQYFGPGTRLTVL.

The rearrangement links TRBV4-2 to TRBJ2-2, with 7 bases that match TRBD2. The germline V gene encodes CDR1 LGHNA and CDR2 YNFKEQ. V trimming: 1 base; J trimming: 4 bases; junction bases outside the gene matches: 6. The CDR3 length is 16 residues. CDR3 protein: CASSQGSGTATGELFF. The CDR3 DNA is TGTGCCAGCAGCCAAGGGAGCGGGACCGCCACCGGGGAGCTGTTTTTT.

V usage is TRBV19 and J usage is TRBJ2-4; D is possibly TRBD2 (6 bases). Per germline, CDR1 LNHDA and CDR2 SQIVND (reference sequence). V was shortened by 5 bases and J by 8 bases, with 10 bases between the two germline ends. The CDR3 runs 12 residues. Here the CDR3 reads CASSGTGDIQYF. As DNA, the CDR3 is TGTGCCAGTAGTGGGACGGGAGACATTCAGTACTTC. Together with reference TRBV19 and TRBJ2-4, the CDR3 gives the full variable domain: DGGITQSPKYLFRKEGQNVTLSCEQNLNHDAMYWYRQDPGQGLRLIYYSQIVNDFQKGDIAEGYSVSREKKESFPLTVTSAQKNPTAFYLCASSGTGDIQYFGAGTRLSVL.

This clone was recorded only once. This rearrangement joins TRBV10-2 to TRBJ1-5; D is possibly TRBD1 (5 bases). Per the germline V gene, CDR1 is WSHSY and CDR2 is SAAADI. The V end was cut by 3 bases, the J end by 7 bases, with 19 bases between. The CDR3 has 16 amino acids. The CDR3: CASSEQPRQGGQPQHF. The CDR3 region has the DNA TGCGCCAGCAGTGAACAGCCGAGGCAGGGCGGCCAGCCCCAGCATTTT.

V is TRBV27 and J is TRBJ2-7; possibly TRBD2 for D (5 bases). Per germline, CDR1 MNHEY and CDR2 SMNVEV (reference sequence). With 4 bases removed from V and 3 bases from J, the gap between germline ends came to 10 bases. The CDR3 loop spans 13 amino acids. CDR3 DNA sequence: TGTGCCAGCAGTTCGTACAGCGGCTACGAGCAGTACTTC. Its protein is CASSSYSGYEQYF.

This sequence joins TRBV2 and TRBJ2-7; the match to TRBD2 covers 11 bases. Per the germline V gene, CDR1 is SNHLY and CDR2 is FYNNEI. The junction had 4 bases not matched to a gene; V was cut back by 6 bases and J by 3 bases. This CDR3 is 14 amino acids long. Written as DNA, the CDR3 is TGTGCCAGCAGGGGGACTAGCGGCGTCTACGAGCAGTACTTC. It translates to CASRGTSGVYEQYF.

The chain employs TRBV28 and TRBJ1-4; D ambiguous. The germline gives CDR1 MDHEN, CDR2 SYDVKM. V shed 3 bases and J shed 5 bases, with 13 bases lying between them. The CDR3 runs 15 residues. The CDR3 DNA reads TGTGCCAGCAGTTTGGACTCAGACGCAAATGAAAAACTGTTTTTT. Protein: CASSLDSDANEKLFF.

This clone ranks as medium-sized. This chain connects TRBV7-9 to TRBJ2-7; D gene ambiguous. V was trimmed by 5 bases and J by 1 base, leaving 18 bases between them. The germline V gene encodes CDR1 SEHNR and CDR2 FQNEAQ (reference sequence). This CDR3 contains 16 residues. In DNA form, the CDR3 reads TGTGCCAGCAGCCCCGGGCCCCCCGGCCTATCCTACGAGCAGTACTTC. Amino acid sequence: CASSPGPPGLSYEQYF.

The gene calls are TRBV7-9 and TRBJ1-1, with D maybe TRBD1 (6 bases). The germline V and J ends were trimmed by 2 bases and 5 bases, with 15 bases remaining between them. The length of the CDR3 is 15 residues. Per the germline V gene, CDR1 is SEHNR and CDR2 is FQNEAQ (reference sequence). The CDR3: CASSLPGTKGTEAFF. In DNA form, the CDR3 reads TGTGCCAGCAGCTTACCCGGGACAAAGGGTACTGAAGCTTTCTTT.

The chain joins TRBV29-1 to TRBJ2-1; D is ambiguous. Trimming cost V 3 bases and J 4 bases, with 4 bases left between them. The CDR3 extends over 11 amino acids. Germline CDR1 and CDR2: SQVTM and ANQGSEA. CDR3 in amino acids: CSVDPYNEQFF. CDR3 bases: TGCAGCGTTGATCCTTACAATGAGCAGTTCTTC.

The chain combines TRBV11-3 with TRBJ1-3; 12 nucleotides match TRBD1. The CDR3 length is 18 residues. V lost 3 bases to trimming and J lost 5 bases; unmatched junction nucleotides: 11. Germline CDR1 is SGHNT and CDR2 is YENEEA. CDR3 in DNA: TGTGCCAGCAGCTTTCGACCGGGACAGGGGGCTGTACGAAACACCATATATTTT. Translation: CASSFRPGQGAVRNTIYF.

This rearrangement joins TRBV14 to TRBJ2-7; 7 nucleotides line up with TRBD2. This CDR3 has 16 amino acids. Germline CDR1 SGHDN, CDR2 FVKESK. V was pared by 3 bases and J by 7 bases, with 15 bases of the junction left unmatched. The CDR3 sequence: CASSHGRVPWDYEQYF. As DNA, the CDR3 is TGTGCCAGCAGCCATGGCCGGGTTCCTTGGGACTATGAGCAGTACTTC.

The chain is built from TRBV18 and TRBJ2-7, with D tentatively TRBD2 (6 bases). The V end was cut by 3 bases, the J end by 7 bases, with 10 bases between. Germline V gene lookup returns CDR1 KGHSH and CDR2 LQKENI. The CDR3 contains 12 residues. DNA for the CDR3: TGTGCCAGCTCACCCGGGAGCTCGGAGCAGTACTTC. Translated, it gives CASSPGSSEQYF.

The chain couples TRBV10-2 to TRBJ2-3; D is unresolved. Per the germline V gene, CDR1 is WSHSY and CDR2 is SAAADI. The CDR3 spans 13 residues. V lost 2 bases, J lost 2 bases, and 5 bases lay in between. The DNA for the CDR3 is TGCGCCAGCAGTGAGACGCTCACAGATACGCAGTATTTT. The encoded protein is CASSETLTDTQYF.

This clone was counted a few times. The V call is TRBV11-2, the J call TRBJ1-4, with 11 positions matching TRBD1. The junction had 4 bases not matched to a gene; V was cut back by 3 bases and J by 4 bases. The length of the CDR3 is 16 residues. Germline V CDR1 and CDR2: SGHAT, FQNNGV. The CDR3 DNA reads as TGTGCCAGCAGCTTGGCCGGGACAGGGGGTAATGAAAAACTGTTTTTT. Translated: CASSLAGTGGNEKLFF.

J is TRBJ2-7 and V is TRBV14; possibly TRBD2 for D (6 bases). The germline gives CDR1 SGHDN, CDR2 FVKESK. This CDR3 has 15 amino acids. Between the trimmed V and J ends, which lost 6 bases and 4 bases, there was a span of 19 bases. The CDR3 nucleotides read TGTGCCAGCAGTGAAATGGGGGGTAGGTTATACGAGCAGTACTTC. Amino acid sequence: CASSEMGGRLYEQYF. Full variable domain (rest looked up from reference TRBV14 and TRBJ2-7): EAGVTQFPSHSVIEKGQTVTLRCDPISGHDNLYWYRRVMGKEIKFLLHFVKESKQDESGMPNNRFLAERTGGTYSTLKVQPAELEDSGVYFCASSEMGGRLYEQYFGPGTRLTVT.

The CDR3 loop is CASSQNRGVFTDTQYF. The CDR3 nucleotides are TGCGCCAGCAGCCAAAACAGGGGAGTATTCACAGATACGCAGTATTTT. The chain joins TRBV4-1 to TRBJ2-3; 7 positions match TRBD1. V gave up 2 bases and J gave up 2 bases; unmatched junction bases: 7. The CDR3 runs to 16 residues. The germline V gene has CDR1 MGHRA and CDR2 YSYEKL.

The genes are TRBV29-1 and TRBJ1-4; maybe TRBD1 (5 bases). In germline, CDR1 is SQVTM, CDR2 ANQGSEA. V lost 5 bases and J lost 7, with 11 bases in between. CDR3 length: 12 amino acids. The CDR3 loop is CSVRTGAEKLFF. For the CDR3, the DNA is TGCAGCGTTCGAACAGGCGCTGAAAAACTGTTTTTT.

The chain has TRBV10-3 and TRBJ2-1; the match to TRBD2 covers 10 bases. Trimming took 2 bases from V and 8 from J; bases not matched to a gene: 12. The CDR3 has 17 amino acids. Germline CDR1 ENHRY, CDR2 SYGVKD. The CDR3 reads CAISEASGGRGSDEQFF. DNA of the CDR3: TGTGCCATCAGTGAGGCTAGCGGGGGCCGCGGAAGTGATGAGCAGTTCTTC.

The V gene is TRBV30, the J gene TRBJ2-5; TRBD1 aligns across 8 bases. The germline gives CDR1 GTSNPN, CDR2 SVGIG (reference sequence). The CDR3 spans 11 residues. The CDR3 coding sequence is TGTGCTGGACAGGGTTTAGAGACCCAGTACTTC. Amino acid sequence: CAGQGLETQYF.

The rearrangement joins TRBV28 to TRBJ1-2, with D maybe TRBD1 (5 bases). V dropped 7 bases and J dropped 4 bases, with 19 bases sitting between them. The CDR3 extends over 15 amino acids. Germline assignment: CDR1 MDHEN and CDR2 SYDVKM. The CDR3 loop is CASIRWQGSSYGYTF. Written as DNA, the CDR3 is TGTGCCAGCATAAGGTGGCAGGGAAGTAGCTATGGCTACACCTTC.

The CDR3 region has the DNA TGTGCCAGCAGCTTATTGGCACAGACCTTCTCTGGAAACACCATATATTTT. Amino acid sequence: CASSLLAQTFSGNTIYF. V and J are TRBV7-9 and TRBJ1-3, with unresolved D. The CDR3 is 17 residues long. Trimming pared 2 bases from V and 0 bases from J, leaving 14 bases between. The germline CDR1 and CDR2 sequences are SEHNR and FQNEAQ (reference sequence).

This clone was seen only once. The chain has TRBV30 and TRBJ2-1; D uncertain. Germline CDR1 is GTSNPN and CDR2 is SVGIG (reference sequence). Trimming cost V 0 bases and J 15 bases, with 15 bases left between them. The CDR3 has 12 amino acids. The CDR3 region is CAWSVQGLGLFF. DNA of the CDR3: TGTGCCTGGAGTGTACAAGGTCTGGGGTTGTTCTTC.

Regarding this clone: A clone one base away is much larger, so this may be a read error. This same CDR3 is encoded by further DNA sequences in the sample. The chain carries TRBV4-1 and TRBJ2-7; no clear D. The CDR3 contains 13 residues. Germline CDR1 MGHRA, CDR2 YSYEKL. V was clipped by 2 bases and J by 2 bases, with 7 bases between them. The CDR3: CASSQLVAYEQYF. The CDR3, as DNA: TGCGCCAGCAGCCAATTGGTAGCCTACGAGCAGTACTTC.